This TCR beta chain was identified during a study of blood T cell repertoires in COVID-19. The wider study: Acute and convalescent COVID-19 samples came from the United States, Italy and Spain. T cells, B-cell-depleted T cells, or PBMCs supplied cDNA or gDNA.

A few counts support this clone. The table came from immunoSEQ multiplex PCR; TCRdb's copy has only in-frame clones and leaves some out. The data contain 85,000 to 120,000 clones, approximately 78% of them singletons. Germline trimming cut 5 bases from V and 4 bases from J; bases unmatched to any gene: 13. The CDR3 runs to 16 residues. The germline CDR1 and CDR2 sequences are MDHEN and SYDVKM. Sequenced: peripheral blood. The chain recombines TRBV28 with TRBJ2-7; 8 nucleotides agree with TRBD1. The TCR was taken from a man aged 55-75 years with active or convalescent COVID-19. CDR3 sequence reads: CASSPGLGQGAYEQYF. CDR3 in DNA: TGTGCCAGCAGTCCGGGCCTAGGGCAGGGGGCTTACGAGCAGTACTTC.